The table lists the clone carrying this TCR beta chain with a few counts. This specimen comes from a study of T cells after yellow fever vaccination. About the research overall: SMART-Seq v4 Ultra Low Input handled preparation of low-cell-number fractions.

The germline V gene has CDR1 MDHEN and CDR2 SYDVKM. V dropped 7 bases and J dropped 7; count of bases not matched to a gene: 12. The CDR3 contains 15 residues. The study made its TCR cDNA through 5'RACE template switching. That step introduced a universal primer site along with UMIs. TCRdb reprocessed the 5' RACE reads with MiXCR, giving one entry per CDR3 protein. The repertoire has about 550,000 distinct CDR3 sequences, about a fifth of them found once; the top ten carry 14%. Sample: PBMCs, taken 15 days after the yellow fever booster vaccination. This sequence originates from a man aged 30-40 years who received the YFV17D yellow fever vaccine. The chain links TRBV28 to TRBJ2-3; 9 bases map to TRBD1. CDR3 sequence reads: CASTAQGAGLNTQYF. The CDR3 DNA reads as TGTGCCAGCACCGCACAGGGGGCTGGCCTTAATACGCAGTATTTT. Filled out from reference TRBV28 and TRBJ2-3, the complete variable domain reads DVKVTQSSRYLVKRTGEKVFLECVQDMDHENMFWYRQDPGLGLRLIYFSYDVKMKEKGDIPEGYSVSREKKERFSLILESASTNQTSMYLCASTAQGAGLNTQYFGPGTRLTVL.